Below, 22 T cell receptor beta chains from the same sample are listed, as sequenced in a study of human T cells and chemical hapten exposure (dated by TCRdb to the early 2020s). Libraries were made using RACE. Sequenced on a NextSeq 500. TCRdb passed the public sequencing reads through fastp at Q25 and MiXCR, retaining productive beta sequences. Every distinct CDR3 protein forms one entry, paired with its most common genes and DNA. A total of tens of thousands of distinct CDR3 sequences appear in this sample, 9.5% to 10% of them only once. The ten most abundant clones make up approximately 9.6% of the sample. Taken with the paper, the label for time point translates to: pre-sensitization, week 0. What the treatment or condition label conveys for this sample: therapeutic diphenylcyclopropenone sensitization with weekly scalp DPC. Total RNA was extracted from unfractionated whole blood that had been collected in Tempus Blood RNA tubes.

Sequences were derived from whole blood, sampled in connection with sensitization to the hapten diphenylcyclopropenone (DPC). These TCRs come from a woman in her twenties or thirties with alopecia areata. Some clones in this sample may be carry-over from other donors' samples.

The chain couples TRBV5-1 to TRBJ1-3, with D hard to call. The CDR3 contains 13 residues. The germline V gene encodes CDR1 SGHRS and CDR2 YFSETQ. Trimming removed 2 bases at V and 8 bases at J, with 11 bases between. The DNA of the CDR3 is TGCGCCAGCAGCTTAAGCTTCCAAGACACCATATATTTT. Translated: CASSLSFQDTIYF.

The rearrangement links TRBV6-2 or TRBV6-3 to TRBJ2-3, with 8 positions matching TRBD1. The CDR3 is 13 residues long. Germline V gene data show CDR1 as MNHEY and CDR2 as SVGEGT. V dropped 10 bases and J dropped 0; count of bases not matched to a gene: 3. DNA of the CDR3: TGTGCCACCGGGACAGGCAGCACAGATACGCAGTATTTT. It encodes CATGTGSTDTQYF.

This clonotype appeared many times. The chain is built from TRBV11-2 and TRBJ2-7, with 9 bases aligning to TRBD1. This CDR3 is built from 18 residues. Germline CDR1 SGHAT, CDR2 FQNNGV. Trimming at V came to 5 bases and at J to 4 bases, leaving 18 bases not matched to a gene. CDR3 amino acids: CASSLGTGKPSAAYEQYF. The CDR3 nucleotides read TGTGCCAGCAGCCTCGGGACAGGGAAGCCCTCAGCGGCGTACGAGCAGTACTTC.

The chain uses TRBV2 and TRBJ2-7; 11 bases fit TRBD1. The length of the CDR3 is 15 residues. Trimming took 9 bases from V and 5 from J; bases not matched to a gene: 12. Germline V gene lookup returns CDR1 SNHLY and CDR2 FYNNEI. The CDR3 coding sequence is TGTGCCAGTAAAGGTTCCGGGACAGGGGGGGACGAGCAGTACTTC. Translation: CASKGSGTGGDEQYF.

This clonotype was picked up a small number of times. The chain has TRBV7-9 and TRBJ1-5; D remains ambiguous. Germline loops: CDR1 SEHNR, CDR2 FQNEAQ (reference sequence). Between the trimmed V and J ends, which lost 5 bases and 3 bases, there was a span of 14 bases. There are 15 residues in the CDR3. The CDR3 DNA is TGTGCCAGCAGCGAAGGTGGGTTGGACAATCAGCCCCAGCATTTT. Its protein is CASSEGGLDNQPQHF.

This clonotype was seen at least ten times. V usage is TRBV5-1 and J usage is TRBJ2-7; 7 bases align to TRBD1. J lost 6 bases, V lost 3 bases, and 15 bases had no gene match. This CDR3 is built from 16 residues. Looked up from germline, CDR1 is SGHRS and CDR2 is YFSETQ. The CDR3 here is CASSSQTGTVFSEQYF. For the CDR3, the DNA is TGCGCCAGCAGCTCTCAGACCGGGACAGTATTCTCCGAGCAGTACTTC.

The CDR3 DNA sequence: TGTGCCAGCAGTTACGTCTTTGGCCGGAACACTGAAGCTTTCTTT. This codes for CASSYVFGRNTEAFF. The chain joins TRBV6-5 to TRBJ1-1, with D uncertain. The CDR3 extends over 15 amino acids. The germline gives CDR1 MNHEY, CDR2 SVGAGI. V lost 2 bases, J lost 1 base, and 11 bases lay in between.

This clonotype was counted ten times or more. V usage is TRBV10-3 and J usage is TRBJ2-5; 8 nucleotides align to TRBD1. There are 12 residues in the CDR3. J gave up 2 bases and V 10 bases, and 3 bases lay outside the gene matches. Germline lookup yields CDR1 ENHRY and CDR2 SYGVKD. In nucleotides, the CDR3 is TGTGCCACCCGACAGGGGCAAGAGACCCAGTACTTC. Its protein is CATRQGQETQYF.

This clonotype was seen at least ten times. The rearrangement links TRBV6-5 to TRBJ1-6; D is unresolved. CDR3 length equals 14 residues. The V end was cut by 2 bases, the J end by 10 bases, with 12 bases between. From germline, CDR1 is MNHEY and CDR2 SVGAGI. CDR3 in DNA: TGTGCCAGCAGTTACCCTACTGGTCGGTCACCCCTCCACTTT. Translating it yields CASSYPTGRSPLHF.

This clonotype was recorded a few times. The chain recombines TRBV2 with TRBJ2-3; D is ambiguous. CDR1 and CDR2 from the germline V gene are SNHLY and FYNNEI. Trimming removed 10 bases from V and 2 bases from J, with 16 bases in between. The CDR3 runs 14 residues. In nucleotides, the CDR3 is TGTGCCATCCAAGGCTCGGCGGTCACAGATACGCAGTATTTT. Encoded protein: CAIQGSAVTDTQYF.

This clonotype was seen only a few times. The rearrangement joins TRBV5-6 to TRBJ2-6; 12 nucleotides align to TRBD1. Germline V gives CDR1 SGHDT, CDR2 YYEEEE. The length of the CDR3 is 15 residues. The V segment lost 4 bases and the J segment 13 bases; nucleotides outside the gene matches: 9. DNA of the CDR3: TGTGCCAGCAGCGACGGGACAGGGGGCCGCAAGGTCCTGACTTTC. Residues: CASSDGTGGRKVLTF.

In its sample, this clonotype was seen many times. The chain is built from TRBV20-1 and TRBJ1-4; 7 bases line up with TRBD1. Germline V CDR1 and CDR2: DFQATT, SNEGSKA (reference sequence). CDR3 size: 15 residues. J lost 4 bases, V lost 5 bases, and 10 bases had no gene match. Here the CDR3 reads CSAQVPGQSNEKLFF. CDR3 nucleotides: TGCAGTGCTCAAGTACCGGGACAGAGTAATGAAAAACTGTTTTTT.

The table lists this clonotype with many counts. The gene calls are TRBV28 and TRBJ1-1; D is uncertain. Germline V lookup: CDR1 MDHEN, CDR2 SYDVKM. The CDR3 extends over 16 amino acids. Trimming took off 6 bases at V and 1 base at J, with 18 bases between the two ends. CDR3 residues: CASSLRWLGGNTEAFF. Here the CDR3 DNA reads TGTGCCAGCAGCTTGAGATGGCTCGGAGGGAACACTGAAGCTTTCTTT.

This clonotype was observed a handful of times. The rearrangement joins TRBV5-1 to TRBJ1-5; D gene unclear. Trimming cost V 2 bases and J 0 bases, with 12 bases left between them. Germline V CDR1 and CDR2: SGHRS, YFSETQ. This CDR3 has 16 amino acids. The CDR3 bases are TGCGCCAGCAGCTTATCTGGGGATCATAGCAATCAGCCCCAGCATTTT. Amino acids: CASSLSGDHSNQPQHF.

This clonotype was observed a few times. The chain links TRBV7-9 to TRBJ2-7, with 7 positions matching TRBD1. V lost 4 bases to trimming and J lost 6 bases; unmatched junction nucleotides: 9. The CDR3 has 14 amino acids. Per the germline V gene, CDR1 is SEHNR and CDR2 is FQNEAQ (reference sequence). The CDR3 is CASSSGTAAPEQYF. The CDR3 DNA reads TGTGCCAGCAGCTCCGGGACAGCCGCACCCGAGCAGTACTTC.

The J gene is TRBJ2-7, the V gene TRBV7-8; 7 nucleotides match TRBD1. Germline V gives CDR1 SGHVS, CDR2 FQNEAQ. The junction had 13 bases not matched to a gene; V was cut back by 5 bases and J by 3 bases. The CDR3 loop spans 16 amino acids. The DNA for the CDR3 is TGTGCCAGCAGCCAAATCATGACAGGGAAAGTCTACGAGCAGTACTTC. Protein sequence: CASSQIMTGKVYEQYF.

The sample holds many counts of this clonotype. The V call is TRBV28, the J call TRBJ1-1; a weak D match, TRBD1 (5 bases). V lost 4 bases and J lost 8, with 8 bases in between. Germline-derived CDR1 and CDR2 are MDHEN and SYDVKM. This CDR3 is built from 11 residues. The CDR3 loop is CASSSRGEAFF. As DNA, the CDR3 is TGTGCCAGCAGTTCAAGGGGCGAAGCTTTCTTT. Using reference TRBV28 and TRBJ1-1 for the parts outside the CDR3, the full variable domain is DVKVTQSSRYLVKRTGEKVFLECVQDMDHENMFWYRQDPGLGLRLIYFSYDVKMKEKGDIPEGYSVSREKKERFSLILESASTNQTSMYLCASSSRGEAFFGQGTRLTVV.

This clonotype was detected ten times or more. The chain is built from TRBV5-1 and TRBJ2-2; a possible D gene is TRBD1 (6 bases). With 5 bases removed from V and 16 bases from J, the gap between germline ends came to 24 bases. Germline V gives CDR1 SGHRS, CDR2 YFSETQ. The CDR3 consists of 14 residues. As DNA, the CDR3 is TGCGCCAGCAGTCCTGGACAGTTAGCTCAAAAGCGGTTTTTT. This codes for CASSPGQLAQKRFF. Drawing the rest from reference TRBV5-1 and TRBJ2-2, the complete variable domain is KAGVTQTPRYLIKTRGQQVTLSCSPISGHRSVSWYQQTPGQGLQFLFEYFSETQRNKGNFPGRFSGRQFSNSRSEMNVSTLELGDSALYLCASSPGQLAQKRFFGEGSRLTVL.

This clonotype was found a few times. The chain is built from TRBV20-1 and TRBJ1-6; 7 bases map to TRBD1. Germline loops: CDR1 DFQATT, CDR2 SNEGSKA (reference sequence). This CDR3 contains 16 residues. The V segment lost 0 bases and the J segment 5 bases; nucleotides outside the gene matches: 7. Written as DNA, the CDR3 is TGCAGTGCTAGAGACGCTGGGGACAGCGATAATTCACCCCTCCACTTT. Translation: CSARDAGDSDNSPLHF.

The chain links TRBV7-2 to TRBJ2-7; TRBD1 aligns across 9 bases. V dropped 0 bases and J dropped 2; count of bases not matched to a gene: 2. The CDR3 contains 15 residues. In germline, CDR1 is SGHTA, CDR2 FQGNSA. CDR3 bases: TGTGCCAGCAGCTTAGCGGGGACAGGGCCCTACGAGCAGTACTTC. It codes for CASSLAGTGPYEQYF.

The chain recombines TRBV12-3 or TRBV12-4 with TRBJ2-7, with a possible D match to TRBD1 (5 bases). The length of the CDR3 is 17 residues. V was trimmed by 5 bases and J by 5 bases, leaving 25 bases between them. As DNA, the CDR3 is TGTGCCAGCAGTCGAAGGTCAGGGTCCTCAGGAAGGGACGAGCAGTACTTC. Translated: CASSRRSGSSGRDEQYF.

This clonotype appeared a few times. V usage is TRBV4-3 and J usage is TRBJ1-6; D remains unclear. This CDR3 comprises 14 residues. Germline CDR1 and CDR2: LGHNA and YSLEER. The V end was cut by 0 bases, the J end by 10 bases, with 10 bases between. CDR3 residues: CASSQDEVGSPLHF. CDR3 bases: TGCGCCAGCAGCCAAGACGAGGTTGGCTCACCCCTCCACTTT.